These T cell receptor beta chains were read from a single sample in a study of blood T cell repertoires in COVID-19. The data were produced by immunoSEQ multiplex PCR, yet TCRdb's version contains in-frame clones alone and is incomplete. Among about 170,000 clones listed, roughly four fifths were seen once. What was sequenced was peripheral blood. The receptors originated from an elderly woman with COVID-19, enrolled during active disease. The CDR3 runs from the conserved cysteine through the conserved F or W.

j_call v_call cdr3_aa
TRBJ2-7 TRBV5-5 CASSLGGAVHEQYF
TRBJ1-6 TRBV5-4 CASSPYSTGSNSPLHF
TRBJ2-1 TRBV20-1 CSASTRNEQFF
TRBJ1-2 TRBV18 CASSGDRNRYGYTF
TRBJ2-5 TRBV18 CASSKDRKYPQETQYF
TRBJ2-3 TRBV7-9 CASSPGAVLSTDTQYF
TRBJ2-1 TRBV7-6 CASSSRTSGNSYNEQFF
TRBJ1-2 TRBV2 CASSTTGVGGYTF
TRBJ2-7 TRBV4-1 CASSQAGRVSYEQYF
TRBJ2-7 TRBV6-2/TRBV6-3 CASSPRDFYEQYF
TRBJ1-2 TRBV18 CASSPSRGTNYGYTF
TRBJ1-1 TRBV25-1 CASSERTGDAFF
TRBJ1-5 TRBV7-2 CASSPGVSNQPQHF
TRBJ2-2 TRBV19 CASSAPGFTGELFF
TRBJ2-7 TRBV6-5 CASLGAGGSYEQYF
TRBJ1-2 TRBV27 CASSLKGGKFVHGYTF
TRBJ2-7 TRBV28 CASSTPGLDVAEQYF
TRBJ2-7 TRBV19 CASSIAASGSSYEQYF
TRBJ1-6 TRBV28 CASTARTAGNSPLHF
TRBJ2-1 TRBV30 CAWSARLAGDYNEQFF
TRBJ2-7 TRBV18 CASSPAGTGTYEQYF
TRBJ1-6 TRBV6-1 CASSEQGHHNSPLHF
TRBJ2-7 TRBV2 CASVTDRDRGHEQYF
TRBJ1-5 TRBV19 CASTPGRGISNQPQHF
TRBJ1-5 TRBV30 CAWSAGLVPNQPQHF
TRBJ1-2 TRBV9 CASSVGTALYGYTF
TRBJ2-3 TRBV12-3/TRBV12-4 CASSYLDTQYF
TRBJ1-2 TRBV14 CASSANLGGASGYTF
TRBJ2-2 TRBV6-5 CASSYSYERRQLFF
TRBJ2-1 TRBV27 CASSVAADSNEQFF
TRBJ1-1 TRBV6-5 CASRSGVGTEAFF
TRBJ2-7 TRBV28 CASSSPGLVSYEQYF
TRBJ2-1 TRBV2 CASTSDRGNEQFF
TRBJ1-5 TRBV5-6 CASSSWTGGGSNQPQHF
TRBJ2-7 TRBV9 CASNPSGGPYEQYF
TRBJ2-2 TRBV5-1 CASSLQQAHTGELFF
TRBJ1-3 TRBV14 CASSQLTGSYGNTIYF